This paragraph reports one TCR beta chain. For the second PCR, which ran for about 6 to 11 cycles, a sample-barcoded 5' primer and a J-beta primer mix were used. TCRdb reprocessed the 5' RACE reads with MiXCR, giving one entry per CDR3 protein. The sample has roughly 1.7 million distinct CDR3 sequences, about 31% seen once. Staff drew ten milliliters of peripheral blood from each donor. No fewer than 5.5 micrograms of total RNA were isolated from every sample. This record comes from a study of blood T cells in healthy people across ages. Germline lookup yields CDR1 PRHDT and CDR2 FYEKMQ (reference sequence). V lost 8 bases and J lost 5, with 21 bases in between. The CDR3 runs to 15 residues.

V gene TRBV13 combines with J gene TRBJ2-5; D gene unclear. The specimen sequenced was blood. This TCR came from a woman in her twenties or thirties in good health. The CDR3 spells CASGPWGLGVETQYF. The CDR3 coding sequence is TGTGCCAGCGGCCCATGGGGATTAGGTGTGGAGACCCAGTACTTC.